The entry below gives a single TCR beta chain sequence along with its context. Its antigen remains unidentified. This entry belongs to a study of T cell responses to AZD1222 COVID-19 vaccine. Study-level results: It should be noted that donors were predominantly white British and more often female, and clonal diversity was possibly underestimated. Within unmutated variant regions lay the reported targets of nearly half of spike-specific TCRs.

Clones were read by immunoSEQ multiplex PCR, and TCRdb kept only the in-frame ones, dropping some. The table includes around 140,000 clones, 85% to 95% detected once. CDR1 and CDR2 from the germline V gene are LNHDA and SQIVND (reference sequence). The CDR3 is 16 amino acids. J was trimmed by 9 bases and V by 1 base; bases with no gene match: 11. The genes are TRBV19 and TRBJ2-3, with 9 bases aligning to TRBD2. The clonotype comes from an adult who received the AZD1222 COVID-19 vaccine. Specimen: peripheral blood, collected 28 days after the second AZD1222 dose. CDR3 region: CASSIAETSGKPTQYF. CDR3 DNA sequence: TGTGCCAGTAGTATAGCGGAGACTAGCGGCAAGCCCACGCAGTATTTT.